Listed below are T cell receptor beta chains from one sample, sequenced in a study of blood T cell repertoires in COVID-19. Profiled with immunoSEQ multiplex PCR; TCRdb holds only in-frame clones, not every one. This sample has a few hundred thousand clones, with 80% to 90% found just once. Sequenced material: peripheral blood. All receptors derive from a woman aged 55-69 years with COVID-19, enrolled during active disease. The CDR3 runs from the conserved cysteine through the conserved F or W. The D gene is left open where the match is weak. Clone size is stated in some rows and not others, as once, few, many or a class when expanded.

D	size	V	J	CDR3	DNA
-	-	TRBV29-1	TRBJ2-5	CSVDIAIQETQYF	TGCAGCGTTGATATCGCGATTCAAGAGACCCAGTACTTC
-	-	TRBV2	TRBJ2-2	CASREVFSGTGELFF	TGTGCCAGCAGGGAAGTTTTTTCGGGCACCGGGGAGCTGTTTTTT
TRBD2	-	TRBV11-3	TRBJ2-6	CASSPGLGPFSGANVLTF	TGTGCCAGCAGCCCCGGACTAGGGCCCTTCTCTGGGGCCAACGTCCTGACTTTC
TRBD2	-	TRBV11-2	TRBJ2-5	CASSPGLAGVETQYF	TGTGCCAGCAGCCCAGGACTAGCGGGGGTCGAGACCCAGTACTTC
-	-	TRBV18	TRBJ2-3	CASSLLPTQGPDTQYF	TGTGCCAGCTCACTATTACCCACCCAGGGGCCAGATACGCAGTATTTT
-	-	TRBV9	TRBJ2-1	CASSRTGTSSYNEQFF	TGTGCCAGCAGCCGAACCGGGACTTCCTCCTACAATGAGCAGTTCTTC
-	once	TRBV28	TRBJ2-7	CASSLGVGTSYEQYF	TGTGCCAGCAGTCTGGGTGTAGGGACTTCCTACGAGCAGTACTTC
TRBD2	-	TRBV4-1	TRBJ2-3	CASSQAGSAGRTDTQYF	TGCGCCAGCAGCCAAGCAGGCTCAGCGGGGCGCACAGATACGCAGTATTTT
-	-	TRBV23-1	TRBJ1-5	CASSHTRGPPSNQPQHF	TGCGCCAGCAGTCATACCAGGGGTCCCCCTAGCAATCAGCCCCAGCATTTT
-	-	TRBV5-1	TRBJ1-1	CASSFQQGNTEAFF	TGCGCCAGCAGCTTCCAACAGGGAAACACTGAAGCTTTCTTT